This TCR beta chain was identified in a study of T-cell reconstitution after alpha-beta-depleted transplantation in children. Ten or more counts support this clonotype. V dropped 6 bases and J dropped 5; count of bases not matched to a gene: 7. Germline V lookup: CDR1 DFQATT, CDR2 SNEGSKA (reference sequence). The CDR3 length is 13 residues. The authors prepared the TCRbeta library with unique molecular identifiers. Via MiXCR, TCRdb re-called the PCR reads, giving one row per CDR3 protein. The table records almost 400,000 distinct CDR3 sequences, about a fifth of them present only once. This sequence originates from a human donor who donated a stem cell graft to a child with acute myeloid leukemia. Sequencing was performed on PBMCs from the stem cell graft donor, taken from the stem cell graft. The V call is TRBV20-1, the J call TRBJ2-1; 7 nucleotides match TRBD2. The CDR3 here is CSASGTDHNEQFF. CDR3 sequence (DNA): TGCAGTGCGAGCGGGACCGACCACAATGAGCAGTTCTTC.